This T cell receptor (beta chain) was identified during a study of shared clonotypes between healthy human individuals. Study-level information: The cohort comprised a couple of women and a few men. Their ages spanned 18 to 49 years.

Whole-study results and caveats: A generally larger estimated richness was seen in naive subsets than in memory subsets.

Naive CD8 cells, CD45RO-negative and positively selected for CCR7, excluded terminally differentiated effector memory CD45RA+ cells. There were only Caucasian adults among the donors, and all lived in Nashville, Tennessee. The CDR3 is 16 residues long. V gave up 2 bases and J gave up 2 bases, with 13 bases separating them. CDR1 LNHNV and CDR2 YYDKDF come from the germline V gene (reference sequence). Comment on this clone: Its antigen is as yet unknown.

Genomic DNA of each subset was evenly split across several immunoSEQ plates. Libraries were prepared by immunoSEQ multiplex PCR; TCRdb keeps only in-frame clonotypes and omits some of them. In the table there are about 2 million clones, around 96% of which are singletons. This rearrangement joins TRBV15 to TRBJ1-5; no definite D call. The clonotype originates from a man aged 18 to 30 in good health. The sample taken for sequencing was naive CD8+ T cells sorted from blood. In DNA, the CDR3 is TGTGCCACCAGCAGAAACTCCCCCTGGGGCAATCAGCCCCAGCATTTT. As protein: CATSRNSPWGNQPQHF.